This is a list of T cell receptor beta chains from one sample in a study of blood T cells in healthy people across ages. TCRdb called the 5' RACE reads again in MiXCR, with one record for every CDR3 protein. Among around 990,000 distinct CDR3 sequences listed, 35% to 45% were seen once. Sequenced sample: blood. All receptors derive from a man aged 18 to 30 in good health. The CDR3 runs from the conserved cysteine through the conserved F or W. A D gene is named only where the DNA matches it firmly. Size is stated for part of the rows, as once, few or many counts, or as a class when the clone is expanded.

>.|.|15|TRBJ2-3|TRBV27
TGTGCCAGCAGTCAAAGAAGGGGCAGGACAGATACGCAGTATTTT
CASSQRRGRTDTQYF
>.|.|12|TRBJ1-4|TRBV20-1
TGCAGTGGGACAAGGCCTAATGAAAAACTGTTTTTT
CSGTRPNEKLFF
>.|.|14|TRBJ2-5|TRBV28
TGTGCCAGCACCTTTCCGACAGGTGGGGAGACCCAGTACTTC
CASTFPTGGETQYF
>.|few|15|TRBJ2-6|TRBV12-3/TRBV12-4
TGTGCCAGCAGCTTATATAAAGCTGGGGCCAACGTCCTGACTTTC
CASSLYKAGANVLTF
>.|.|16|TRBJ2-5|TRBV2
TGTGCCAGCAGTGAAAAACCGGGACACAGTCAAGAGACCCAGTACTTC
CASSEKPGHSQETQYF
>.|.|13|TRBJ2-1|TRBV6-2/TRBV6-3
TGTGCCAGCAGTACGGGTGACCACAATGAGCAGTTCTTC
CASSTGDHNEQFF
>.|many|12|TRBJ2-5|TRBV7-2
TGTGCCAGCAGTTCCTACCAAGAGACCCAGTACTTC
CASSSYQETQYF
>.|few|15|TRBJ2-1|TRBV4-3
TGCGCCAGCAGCTACCAGGGGCAGGCCTACAATGAGCAGTTCTTC
CASSYQGQAYNEQFF
>TRBD2|few|13|TRBJ2-3|TRBV20-1
TGCAGTGCCGGGGCGGGGGGCACAGATACGCAGTATTTT
CSAGAGGTDTQYF
>TRBD2|.|18|TRBJ2-1|TRBV5-1
TGCGCCAGCCCCTGGCCTTCGACTAATAGCGGGGGGGATGATGAGCAGTTCTTC
CASPWPSTNSGGDDEQFF
>TRBD1|.|21|TRBJ2-4|TRBV28
TGTGCCAGCAGTCCCAGCCTAGCAGGGACAGAAGGCCTTCTAGCCAAAAACATTCAGTACTTC
CASSPSLAGTEGLLAKNIQYF
>.|.|12|TRBJ1-2|TRBV2
TGTGCCAGCGGTGGATCAGGGGAAGGCTACACCTTC
CASGGSGEGYTF
>.|.|12|TRBJ2-3|TRBV20-1
TGCAGTGCTAGCACCACCACAGATACGCAGTATTTT
CSASTTTDTQYF
>.|.|16|TRBJ1-6|TRBV4-3
TGCGCCAGCAGCCGAGGGGGAACTGCCTATAATTCACCCCTCCACTTT
CASSRGGTAYNSPLHF
>TRBD1|many|16|TRBJ2-7|TRBV10-3
TGTGCCATCAGTGAAGCTAGCAGGGGGATTCTCGACGAGCAGTACTTC
CAISEASRGILDEQYF
>.|.|15|TRBJ2-5|TRBV5-1
TGCGCCAGCAGCTTGGTACCAGGGGTTCAAGAGACCCAGTACTTC
CASSLVPGVQETQYF
>.|few|15|TRBJ2-7|TRBV13
TGTGCCAGCAGCTTGGCCGGAGACAGCTCCTACGAGCAGTACTTC
CASSLAGDSSYEQYF
>.|few|16|TRBJ1-2|TRBV6-5
TGTGCCAGCAGTTACCACGAGGCGGGAGCTAACTATGGCTACACCTTC
CASSYHEAGANYGYTF
>.|few|15|TRBJ2-1|TRBV9
TGTGCCAGCAGCGTAGTTGGGGGCCCCTACAATGAGCAGTTCTTC
CASSVVGGPYNEQFF
>.|few|14|TRBJ2-1|TRBV11-3
TGTGCCAGCAGCTTGGGGCATGGGGGCAGTGAGCAGTTCTTC
CASSLGHGGSEQFF
>.|few|17|TRBJ1-2|TRBV4-3
TGCGCCAGCAGCCAAGAAGGTCGGACAGCTTTCGGCTATGGCTACACCTTC
CASSQEGRTAFGYGYTF
>.|few|16|TRBJ2-1|TRBV3-1
TGTGCCAGCAGCCCAAGGAAGGGGGGCTTGCTCAATGAGCAGTTCTTC
CASSPRKGGLLNEQFF
>TRBD1|.|16|TRBJ2-4|TRBV4-3
TGCGCCAGCAGCCAAGAATTAAGGACAGGGCTAAACATTCAGTACTTC
CASSQELRTGLNIQYF
>.|.|14|TRBJ2-5|TRBV6-2/TRBV6-3
TGTGCCAGCAGTTGCGGGACGTACCAAGAGACCCAGTACTTC
CASSCGTYQETQYF
>.|.|11|TRBJ2-3|TRBV3-1
TGTGCCAGCAGCTCAAGAAATACGCAGTATTTT
CASSSRNTQYF
>.|few|15|TRBJ2-3|TRBV5-1
TGCGCCAGCAGCTTGGATGGGGGGCTCGCGGATACGCAGTATTTT
CASSLDGGLADTQYF
>.|few|14|TRBJ2-1|TRBV28
TGTGCCAGCAGTTTACGGGTAGGGTTTGTAGAGCAGTTCTTC
CASSLRVGFVEQFF
>.|.|16|TRBJ2-3|TRBV24-1
TGTGCCACCAGTGACCCTACAGGACCTAGCACAGATACGCAGTATTTT
CATSDPTGPSTDTQYF
>.|.|15|TRBJ2-2|TRBV7-2
TGTGCCAGCAGCTTAGCGGCCAGTTACACCGGGGAGCTGTTTTTT
CASSLAASYTGELFF
>.|.|11|TRBJ2-1|TRBV14
TGTGCCAGCAGCCTTGGACGGGTGCAGTTCTTC
CASSLGRVQFF
>TRBD1|few|13|TRBJ1-1|TRBV27
TGTGCCAGCAAGAGACAGGGAAAAACTGAAGCTTTCTTT
CASKRQGKTEAFF
>.|few|14|TRBJ1-6|TRBV27
TGTGCCAGCAGTTCCGGACGGTGGAATTCACCCCTCCACTTT
CASSSGRWNSPLHF
>.|.|15|TRBJ1-1|TRBV11-2
TGTGCCAGCAGCTTAGAGGCTGATGGGGGCACTGAAGCTTTCTTT
CASSLEADGGTEAFF
>.|.|14|TRBJ1-2|TRBV14
TGTGCCAGCAGCCAATTCCGGCGTGTAGGTGGCTACACCTTC
CASSQFRRVGGYTF
>TRBD2|.|14|TRBJ2-3|TRBV20-1
TGCAGTGCTAGAGATGAGCGGGGCGGAGATACGCAGTATTTT
CSARDERGGDTQYF
>.|.|14|TRBJ1-2|TRBV14
TGTGCCAGCAGCAACCGGGCCTCGGGCGAGGGCTACACCTTC
CASSNRASGEGYTF
>.|.|14|TRBJ2-5|TRBV28
TGTGCCAGCAGTTCTTTCCTGCCTGAGGAGACCCAGTACTTC
CASSSFLPEETQYF
>TRBD2|.|15|TRBJ2-2|TRBV2
TGTGCCAGCAGAGGGCTAGCGGGGGCCCCCGGGGAGCTGTTTTTT
CASRGLAGAPGELFF
>.|few|14|TRBJ2-1|TRBV6-2/TRBV6-3
TGTGCCAGCAGTTATTTTTCAGGGTCCAATGAGCAGTTCTTC
CASSYFSGSNEQFF
>TRBD2|.|14|TRBJ2-7|TRBV5-1
TGCGCCAGCAGATCTGACGGGGGGGTATACGAGCAGTACTTC
CASRSDGGVYEQYF
>.|.|13|TRBJ1-6|TRBV4-3
TGCGCCAGCAGCCAAGGATCCCATTCACCCCTCCACTTT
CASSQGSHSPLHF
>.|.|12|TRBJ2-7|TRBV3-1
TGTGCCAGCAGCCAACCGGGACCCGAGCAGTACTTC
CASSQPGPEQYF
>.|many|14|TRBJ1-2|TRBV5-1
TGCGCCAGCAGCTTGGAGATCAGGAAATATGGCTACACCTTC
CASSLEIRKYGYTF
>.|.|15|TRBJ2-1|TRBV2
TGTGCCAGCAGTGATCTTTGGTCGATGCGAGAGACCCAGTTCTTC
CASSDLWSMRETQFF
>.|.|13|TRBJ1-2|TRBV20-1
TGCAGTGCTAGGGACACATCCCGATATGGCTACACCTTC
CSARDTSRYGYTF
>TRBD2|.|15|TRBJ2-1|TRBV12-5
TGTGCTAGTGGTACCCGACTAGCGGGTACCAATGAGCAGTTCTTC
CASGTRLAGTNEQFF
>.|few|15|TRBJ2-7|TRBV2
TGTGCCAGGGGCCGAATAGCGGATACCTACAATGAGCAGTACTTC
CARGRIADTYNEQYF
>.|few|12|TRBJ1-2|TRBV29-1
TGCAGCGTTTTAGGGGAAAACTATGGCTACACCTTC
CSVLGENYGYTF
>.|.|15|TRBJ1-1|TRBV21-1
TGTGCCAGCAGCAAACGGCGACAGATGAACACTGAAGCTTTCTTT
CASSKRRQMNTEAFF
>.|.|14|TRBJ2-2|TRBV5-1
TGCGCCAGCAGCTTGACAACTCCCACCGGGGAGCTGTTTTTT
CASSLTTPTGELFF
>TRBD1|.|13|TRBJ2-7|TRBV20-1
TGCAGTGCTGCCGGGACAGCTCAGTACGGGCAGTACTTC
CSAAGTAQYGQYF